This T cell receptor (beta chain) derives from a study of synovial regulatory T cells in juvenile arthritis. Looked up from germline, CDR1 is MRHNA and CDR2 is SNTAGT. The CDR3 sequence is 12 residues long. No DNA is recorded. Libraries were prepared by immunoSEQ multiplex PCR; TCRdb keeps only in-frame clonotypes and omits some of them. Its table lists approximately 1,500 clones. Frequency places this clone as large. Synovial fluid was collected with matched peripheral blood from each patient with active arthritis. Eleven-patient cohort: 11 active juvenile idiopathic arthritis patients, 3 polyarticular, 8 oligoarticular.

J is TRBJ1-2 and V is TRBV6-4. Sample: Treg cells from the synovium. This clonotype was obtained from a donor between 2 and 35 years old with juvenile idiopathic arthritis. The CDR3: CATSHPVGGYTF.